What follows are 4 T cell receptor beta chains derived from one specimen sequenced in a study of T cells in Graves' hyperthyroidism and ophthalmopathy. TCR beta CDR3 regions were amplified from RNA. Using the HTBI primer set, a first-round RT-PCR was run on the TCR CDR3. TCRdb processed the multiplex PCR reads anew with MiXCR; each CDR3 protein has one entry. The sample holds more than 600,000 distinct CDR3 sequences, about a sixth seen once. Sample: blood. These receptors all stem from a man aged 18 to 35 with Graves' hyperthyroidism.

The sample holds many counts of this clonotype. The chain is built from TRBV7-2 and TRBJ1-6, with 8 bases that match TRBD1. J gave up 16 bases and V 2 bases, and 4 bases lay outside the gene matches. In germline, CDR1 is SGHTA, CDR2 FQGNSA. The CDR3 totals 12 residues. The CDR3 nucleotides read TGTGCCAGCAGCTTATCCGGGACAGGACTCCACTTT. This sequence encodes CASSLSGTGLHF.

The V call is TRBV27, the J call TRBJ1-1; 10 bases map to TRBD1. The J segment lost 3 bases and the V segment lost 5 bases, leaving 0 bases of the junction unmatched. The CDR3 is made up of 13 amino acids. Germline CDR1 is MNHEY and CDR2 is SMNVEV (reference sequence). This CDR3 is CASSGQGDTEAFF. Written as DNA, the CDR3 is TGTGCCAGCAGTGGACAGGGGGACACTGAAGCTTTCTTT.

This clonotype was recorded many times. The chain carries TRBV7-9 and TRBJ2-5; 9 bases fit TRBD2. Germline CDR1 reads SEHNR; CDR2 reads FQNEAQ (reference sequence). CDR3 length: 15 residues. After removal of 7 bases from V and 1 base from J, the junction contained 7 bases not matched to a gene. The CDR3 protein is CASTRLADGQETQYF. CDR3 bases: TGTGCCAGCACCAGACTAGCGGATGGCCAAGAGACCCAGTACTTC.

The chain links TRBV30 to TRBJ1-3; possible D gene TRBD1, 5 bases. Germline CDR1 reads GTSNPN; CDR2 reads SVGIG (reference sequence). There are 14 residues in the CDR3. With 6 bases removed from V and 0 bases from J, the gap between germline ends came to 12 bases. CDR3 nucleotides: TGTGCCTGTTCCCCCGGGGGCTCTGGAAACACCATATATTTT. It is translated as CACSPGGSGNTIYF.